These T cell receptor beta chains were read from a single sample in a study of cytomegalovirus exposure and HLA in healthy donors. Generated by immunoSEQ multiplex PCR, the TCRdb table keeps only in-frame clones and is missing some. Its clone listing holds about 60,000 clones. The specimen sequenced was PBMCs. The receptors stem from a woman between 18 and 29 years old in good health and CMV-seronegative. CDR3s include the opening cysteine and the closing phenylalanine or tryptophan.

V,J,CDR3
TRBV5-1,TRBJ2-3,CASSLVPGADTQYF
TRBV9,TRBJ2-7,CASSGAGSYEQYF
TRBV27,TRBJ1-4,CASNRQGEGEKLFF
TRBV7-9,TRBJ2-5,CASAIGETQYF
TRBV5-6,TRBJ1-1,CASSFGHRGPSEAFF
TRBV6-5,TRBJ2-3,CASSYSGQGADKQYF
TRBV5-1,TRBJ2-7,CASSSAQGSPFYEQYF
TRBV27,TRBJ1-2,CATSRDQSGYTF
TRBV4-1,TRBJ1-1,CASSLARDSEAFF
TRBV7-2,TRBJ1-5,CASSLGRGTNQPQHF
TRBV6-1,TRBJ2-7,CASSDTYEQYF
TRBV18,TRBJ2-7,CASSPFEGRLDEQYF
TRBV5-1,TRBJ2-1,CASSLEGTSNEQFF
TRBV5-1,TRBJ2-7,CASSPQGQLRLGEQYF
TRBV4-1,TRBJ1-1,CASSHNTEAFF
TRBV6-6,TRBJ2-5,CASMGPGGTRETQYF
TRBV6-1,TRBJ1-4,CASSEVDGTGDEKLFF
TRBV7-9,TRBJ1-2,CASSSGQGKGGYTF
TRBV19,TRBJ1-2,CASSLGQGDGYTF
TRBV28,TRBJ2-3,CASHQLRGREDTQYF
TRBV18,TRBJ1-1,CASSPKARNTEAFF
TRBV7-9,TRBJ2-3,CASSLVHGDPDTQYF
TRBV28,TRBJ1-1,CASSQFLGSANTEAFF
TRBV18,TRBJ1-3,CASSLAGFTGNTIYF
TRBV19,TRBJ1-4,CASSVQATNEKLFF
TRBV4-2,TRBJ1-5,CASSQDGAGTGNQPQHF
TRBV5-6,TRBJ1-1,CASSFIGTGAIAFF
TRBV10-1,TRBJ2-3,CPCVDTQYF
TRBV4-1,TRBJ1-1,CASSPQGVGQDTEAFF
TRBV5-1,TRBJ1-3,CASSPGTATGNTIYF
TRBV19,TRBJ2-1,CASNEVSLGGNEQFF
TRBV12-5,TRBJ1-5,CASGLVGQGISQPQHF
TRBV29-1,TRBJ1-5,CSVSRTGGHQPQHF
TRBV6-6,TRBJ2-2,CASTGGGGKNTGELFF
TRBV19,TRBJ1-1,CASSIVHMNTEAFF
TRBV5-4,TRBJ2-5,CASSLVTTRGETQYF
TRBV5-8,TRBJ2-2,CASSLVVGANTGELFF
TRBV10-1,TRBJ2-2,CASEAGVGTGELFF
TRBV7-9,TRBJ2-7,CASSSLRTTLSWEQYF
TRBV25-1,TRBJ1-1,CASSGGTGRGNTEAFF
TRBV5-1,TRBJ2-7,CASSPGPGGSYEQYF
TRBV5-1,TRBJ1-1,CASSFRRDPGDEAFF
TRBV20-1,TRBJ1-2,CSASEQGGYTF
TRBV7-9,TRBJ1-2,CASSPTGTGAVYGYTF
TRBV29-1,TRBJ2-7,CSVERAGGLNEQYF
TRBV6-1,TRBJ2-7,CASSSQGRGAYEQYF
TRBV4-1,TRBJ2-3,CASSQENRDTDTQYF
TRBV6-5,TRBJ2-7,CASSYAEGREQYF
TRBV29-1,TRBJ2-1,CSVAPENILQFF
TRBV5-1,TRBJ2-6,CASSSQGPSSGANVLTF
TRBV5-1,TRBJ2-3,CASSFGTSGNTDTQYF
TRBV10-1,TRBJ2-7,CASSERASSYEQYF
TRBV5-1,TRBJ1-3,CASSLDLQGAVGTIYF